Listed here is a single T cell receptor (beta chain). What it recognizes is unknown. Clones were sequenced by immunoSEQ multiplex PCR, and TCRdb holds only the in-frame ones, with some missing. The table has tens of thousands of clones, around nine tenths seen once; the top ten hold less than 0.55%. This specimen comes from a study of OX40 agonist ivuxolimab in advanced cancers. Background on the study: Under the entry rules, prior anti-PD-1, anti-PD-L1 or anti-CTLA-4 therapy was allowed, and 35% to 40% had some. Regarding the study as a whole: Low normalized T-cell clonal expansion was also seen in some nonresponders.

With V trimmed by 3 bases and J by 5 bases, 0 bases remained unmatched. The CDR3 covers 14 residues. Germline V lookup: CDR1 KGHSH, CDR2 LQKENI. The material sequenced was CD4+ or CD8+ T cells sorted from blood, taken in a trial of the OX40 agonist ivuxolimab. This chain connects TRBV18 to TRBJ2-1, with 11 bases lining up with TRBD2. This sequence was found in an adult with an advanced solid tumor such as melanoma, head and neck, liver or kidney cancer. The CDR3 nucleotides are TGTGCCAGCTCACCGGGACTAGCGGACAATGAGCAGTTCTTC. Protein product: CASSPGLADNEQFF.